This TCR beta chain was captured in a study of T cell changes during pregnancy in multiple sclerosis. Sequencing used immunoSEQ multiplex PCR; TCRdb keeps in-frame clones, though not all of them. The table includes tens of thousands of clones, almost 95% detected once. Germline assignment: CDR1 SGDLS and CDR2 YYNGEE. Trimming took 5 bases from V and 5 from J, leaving 19 bases between them. The CDR3 loop spans 15 amino acids. The TCR originated in a female donor in good health, enrolled as a control in a pregnancy study. Sequencing was performed on peripheral blood, taken in the third trimester of pregnancy. The chain recombines TRBV9 with TRBJ1-2, with no clear D. The CDR3 bases are TGTGCCAGCAGTAAAAGAGGTACGGGAGAATATGGCTACACCTTC. Its translation: CASSKRGTGEYGYTF.